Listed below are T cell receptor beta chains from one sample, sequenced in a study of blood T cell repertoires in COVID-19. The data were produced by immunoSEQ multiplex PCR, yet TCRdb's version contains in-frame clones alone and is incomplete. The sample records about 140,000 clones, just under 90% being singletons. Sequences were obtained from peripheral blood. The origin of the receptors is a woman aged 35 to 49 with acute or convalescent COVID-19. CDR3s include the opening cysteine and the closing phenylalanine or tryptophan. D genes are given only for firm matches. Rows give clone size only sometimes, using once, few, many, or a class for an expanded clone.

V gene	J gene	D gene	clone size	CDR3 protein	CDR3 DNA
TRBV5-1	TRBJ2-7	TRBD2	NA	CASSATSGSLSSYEQYF	TGCGCCAGCAGCGCGACTAGCGGGAGCTTAAGCTCCTACGAGCAGTACTTC
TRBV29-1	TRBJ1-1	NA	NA	CSVEYGLNTEAFF	TGCAGCGTTGAGTACGGGTTGAACACTGAAGCTTTCTTT
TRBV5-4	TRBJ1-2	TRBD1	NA	CASSFGQGFNYGYTF	TGTGCCAGCAGCTTCGGACAGGGGTTTAACTATGGCTACACCTTC
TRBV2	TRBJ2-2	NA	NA	CASSVARDTGELFF	TGTGCCAGCTCAGTAGCGCGAGACACCGGGGAGCTGTTTTTT
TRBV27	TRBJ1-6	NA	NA	CASSSQGSSYNSPLHF	TGTGCCAGCAGTTCCCAGGGAAGCTCCTATAATTCACCCCTCCACTTT
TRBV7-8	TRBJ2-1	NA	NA	CASSLERYYYNEQFF	TGTGCCAGCAGCTTAGAGAGGTACTACTACAATGAGCAGTTCTTC
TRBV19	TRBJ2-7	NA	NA	CASSSDPSSEQYF	TGTGCCAGTAGTTCAGACCCTAGCAGCGAGCAGTACTTC
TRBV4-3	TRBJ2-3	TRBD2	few	CASSLRRGGSSTDTQYF	TGCGCCAGCAGCCTGCGTCGGGGGGGCTCTAGCACAGATACGCAGTATTTT
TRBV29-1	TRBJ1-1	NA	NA	CSVEGGGWNTEAFF	TGCAGCGTTGAAGGGGGGGGTTGGAACACTGAAGCTTTCTTT
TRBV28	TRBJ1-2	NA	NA	CASRPFNRVGAIDGYTF	TGTGCCAGCAGACCATTCAACAGGGTCGGGGCTATTGATGGCTACACCTTC
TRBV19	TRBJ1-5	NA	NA	CASNPDSRRDQPQHF	TGTGCCAGTAACCCGGACTCCCGCCGCGATCAGCCCCAGCATTTT
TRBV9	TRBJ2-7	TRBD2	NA	CASSAGTSGRPSYEQYF	TGTGCCAGCAGCGCCGGGACTAGCGGGAGGCCCTCCTACGAGCAGTACTTC
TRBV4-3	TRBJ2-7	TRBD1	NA	CASSQEGDRGDEQYF	TGCGCCAGCAGCCAAGAAGGTGACAGGGGTGACGAGCAGTACTTC
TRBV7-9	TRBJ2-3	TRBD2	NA	CASSGPLAGGTDTQYF	TGTGCCAGCAGCGGCCCTCTAGCGGGAGGCACAGATACGCAGTATTTT
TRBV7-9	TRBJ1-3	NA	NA	CASSLGPQASGNTIYF	TGTGCCAGCAGCTTAGGACCCCAGGCCTCTGGAAACACCATATATTTT
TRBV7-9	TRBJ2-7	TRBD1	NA	CASSLLQGAYEQYF	TGTGCCAGCAGCTTACTCCAGGGGGCATACGAGCAGTACTTC
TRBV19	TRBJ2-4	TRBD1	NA	CASSIDSGQGSLAKNIQYF	TGTGCCAGTAGTATAGATTCGGGACAGGGGTCCCTAGCCAAAAACATTCAGTACTTC
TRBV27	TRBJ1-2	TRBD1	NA	CASSFRSPRQGGYGYTF	TGTGCCAGCAGTTTTAGATCCCCCCGACAGGGGGGCTATGGCTACACCTTC
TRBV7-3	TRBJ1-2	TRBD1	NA	CASSPGTGGANTF	TGTGCCAGCAGCCCCGGGACAGGGGGCGCGAATACCTTC
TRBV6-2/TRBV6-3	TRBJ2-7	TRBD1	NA	CASSFGTGAYEQYF	TGTGCCAGCAGTTTCGGGACAGGAGCCTACGAGCAGTACTTC
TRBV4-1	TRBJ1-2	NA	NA	CASSQVGAWSYGYTF	TGCGCCAGCAGCCAAGTAGGGGCCTGGAGCTATGGCTACACCTTC
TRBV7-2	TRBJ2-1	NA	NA	CASSSRTVLSSYNEQFF	TGTGCCAGCAGCTCAAGGACAGTATTGAGCTCCTACAATGAGCAGTTCTTC
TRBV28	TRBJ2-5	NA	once	CASSVPRGHLGETQYF	TGTGCCAGCAGTGTCCCCCGGGGACACCTTGGGGAGACCCAGTACTTC
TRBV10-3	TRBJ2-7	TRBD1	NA	CAIRGQGTGAHEQYF	TGTGCCATCAGAGGGCAAGGGACAGGGGCCCACGAGCAGTACTTC
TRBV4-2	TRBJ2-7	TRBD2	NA	CASSQAGTSFYEQYF	TGTGCCAGCAGCCAGGCCGGGACTAGCTTTTACGAGCAGTACTTC
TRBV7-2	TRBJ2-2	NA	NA	CASSTTGTLNTGELFF	TGTGCCAGCAGCACTACCGGGACTCTCAACACCGGGGAGCTGTTTTTT
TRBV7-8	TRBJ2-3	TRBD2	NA	CASSSGLAGAGGTQYF	TGTGCCAGCAGCTCGGGACTAGCGGGGGCGGGGGGTACGCAGTATTTT
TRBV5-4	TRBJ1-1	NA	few	CASSLLLTGSATEAFF	TGTGCCAGCAGCTTGTTGTTAACAGGTTCGGCCACTGAAGCTTTCTTT